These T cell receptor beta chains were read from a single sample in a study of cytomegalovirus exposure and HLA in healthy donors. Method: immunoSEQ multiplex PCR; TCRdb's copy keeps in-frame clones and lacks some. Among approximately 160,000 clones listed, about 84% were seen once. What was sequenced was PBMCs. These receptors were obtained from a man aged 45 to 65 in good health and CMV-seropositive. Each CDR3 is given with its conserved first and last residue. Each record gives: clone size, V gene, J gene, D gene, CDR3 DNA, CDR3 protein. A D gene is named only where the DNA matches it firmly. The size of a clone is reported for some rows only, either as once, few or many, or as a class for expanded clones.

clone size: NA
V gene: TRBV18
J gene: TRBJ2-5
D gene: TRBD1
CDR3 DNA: TGTGCCAGCTCTGGGGTTGGACAGGACCAAGAGACCCAGTACTTC
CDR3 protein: CASSGVGQDQETQYF

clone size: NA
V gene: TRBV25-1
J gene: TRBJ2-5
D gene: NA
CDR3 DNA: TGTGCCAGCAGTGAGGATCGCGGGACCGGCGGTGGGACCCAGTACTTC
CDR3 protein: CASSEDRGTGGGTQYF

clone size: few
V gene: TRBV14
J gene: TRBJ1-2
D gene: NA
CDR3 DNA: TGTGCCAGCAGCCAGGGAGGCTATGGCTACACCTTC
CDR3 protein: CASSQGGYGYTF

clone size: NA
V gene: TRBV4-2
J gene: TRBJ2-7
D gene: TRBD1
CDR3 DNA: TGTGCCAGCAGCCGGGCGACAGGGGGCCCCGAGCAGTACTTC
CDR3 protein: CASSRATGGPEQYF

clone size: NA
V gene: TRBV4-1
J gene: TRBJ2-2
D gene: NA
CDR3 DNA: TGCGCCAGCGGACAGACAAACACCGGGGAGCTGTTTTTT
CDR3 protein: CASGQTNTGELFF

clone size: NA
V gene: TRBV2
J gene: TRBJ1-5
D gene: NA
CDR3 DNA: TGTGCCAGCGACCGGGAAAGTGTGGGTCAGCCCCAGCATTTT
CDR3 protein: CASDRESVGQPQHF

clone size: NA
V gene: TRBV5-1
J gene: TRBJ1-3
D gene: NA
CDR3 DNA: TGCGCCAGCAGCTTGGAGGCAGGGCATGCTGGAAACACCATATATTTT
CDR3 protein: CASSLEAGHAGNTIYF

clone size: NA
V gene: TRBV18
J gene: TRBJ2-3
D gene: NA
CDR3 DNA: TGTGCCAGCTCCCCTAACACAGATACGCAGTATTTT
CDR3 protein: CASSPNTDTQYF

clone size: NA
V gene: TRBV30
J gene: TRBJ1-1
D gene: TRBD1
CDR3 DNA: TGTGCCTGGATTCGTAGGGACAGTAACACTGAAGCTTTCTTT
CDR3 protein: CAWIRRDSNTEAFF

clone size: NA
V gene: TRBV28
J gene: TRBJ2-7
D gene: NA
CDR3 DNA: TGTGCCAGCAGTCGAGGGTCCTACTCCTACGAGCAGTACTTC
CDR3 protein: CASSRGSYSYEQYF

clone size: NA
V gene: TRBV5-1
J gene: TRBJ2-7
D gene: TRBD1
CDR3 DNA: TGCGCCAGCAGCCCAGGGGGTGGAGGAACCTACGAGCAGTACTTC
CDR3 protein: CASSPGGGGTYEQYF

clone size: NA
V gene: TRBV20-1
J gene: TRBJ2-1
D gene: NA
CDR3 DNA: TGCAGTGCTACTGGGACTCTGGAGTTCTTC
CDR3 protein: CSATGTLEFF

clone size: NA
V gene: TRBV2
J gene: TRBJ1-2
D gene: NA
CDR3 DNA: TGTGCCAGCAGTGCCCGGGGTATTGGCTACACCTTC
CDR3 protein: CASSARGIGYTF

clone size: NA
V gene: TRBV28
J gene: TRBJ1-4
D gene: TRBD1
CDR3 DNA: TGTGCCAGCAGTTTTACCGGACAGGGGCCTGAAAAACTGTTTTTT
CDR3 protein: CASSFTGQGPEKLFF

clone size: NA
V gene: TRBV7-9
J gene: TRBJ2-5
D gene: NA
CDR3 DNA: TGTGCCAGCAGCCCAGCGGGGACACCGTACCAAGAGACCCAGTACTTC
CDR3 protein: CASSPAGTPYQETQYF

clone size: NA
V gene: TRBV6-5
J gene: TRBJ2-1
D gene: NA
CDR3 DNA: TGTGCCAGCAGTTACCCGGGGGAGCGGGTCAACAATGAGCAGTTCTTC
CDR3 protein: CASSYPGERVNNEQFF

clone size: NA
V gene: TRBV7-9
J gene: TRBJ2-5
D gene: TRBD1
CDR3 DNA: TGTGCCAGCAGCCCTCTTTTTGGACAGGGAGAGACCCAGTACTTC
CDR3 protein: CASSPLFGQGETQYF

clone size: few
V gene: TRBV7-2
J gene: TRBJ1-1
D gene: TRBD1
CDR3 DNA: TGTGCCAGCAGCCCCTGGACAGGGCGGATGAACACTGAAGCTTTCTTT
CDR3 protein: CASSPWTGRMNTEAFF

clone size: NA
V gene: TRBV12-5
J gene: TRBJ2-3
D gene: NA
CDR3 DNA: TGTGCTACCAAGGCGGGTTCCACAGATACGCAGTATTTT
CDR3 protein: CATKAGSTDTQYF

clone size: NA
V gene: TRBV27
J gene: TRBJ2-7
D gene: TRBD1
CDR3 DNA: TGTGCCAGCAGTCCCCTCCGCCAGGGGGTCGCCTACGAGCAGTACTTC
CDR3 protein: CASSPLRQGVAYEQYF

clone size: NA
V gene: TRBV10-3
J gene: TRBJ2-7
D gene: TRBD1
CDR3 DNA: TGTGCCATCAGCCTCGGGACAGGGGGCGACGAGCAGTACTTC
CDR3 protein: CAISLGTGGDEQYF

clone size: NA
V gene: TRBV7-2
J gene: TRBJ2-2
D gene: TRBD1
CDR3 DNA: TGTGCCAGCAGCACGGGACAGGCGGCCACCGGGGAGCTGTTTTTT
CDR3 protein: CASSTGQAATGELFF

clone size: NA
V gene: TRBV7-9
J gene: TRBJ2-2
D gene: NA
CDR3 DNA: TGTGCCAGCAGCTCCTTTACCGGGGAGCTGTTTTTT
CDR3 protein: CASSSFTGELFF

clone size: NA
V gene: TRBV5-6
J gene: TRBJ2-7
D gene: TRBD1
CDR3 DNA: TGTGCCAGCAGCTCTGACAGGGGGCTGCATTACGAGCAGTACTTC
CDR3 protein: CASSSDRGLHYEQYF

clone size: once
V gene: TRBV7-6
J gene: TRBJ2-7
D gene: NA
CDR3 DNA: TGTGCCAGCAGCTGGGACTCTACCTCCTACGAGCAGTACTTC
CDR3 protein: CASSWDSTSYEQYF

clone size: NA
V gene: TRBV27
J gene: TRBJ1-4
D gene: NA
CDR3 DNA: TGTGCCAGCAGAATCAGGGGAGAGGAAAAACTGTTTTTT
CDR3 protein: CASRIRGEEKLFF

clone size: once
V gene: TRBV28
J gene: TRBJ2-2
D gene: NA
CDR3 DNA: TGTGCCAGCAGTTTGAAGGGAGAGGGCACCGGGGAGCTGTTTTTT
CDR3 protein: CASSLKGEGTGELFF

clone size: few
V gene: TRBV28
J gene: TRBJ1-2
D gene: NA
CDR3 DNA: TGTGCCAGCAGGGGACATGCCGTATTCTATGGCTACACCTTC
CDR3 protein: CASRGHAVFYGYTF

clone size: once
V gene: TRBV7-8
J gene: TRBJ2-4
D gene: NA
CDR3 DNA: TGTGCCAGCAGCTTAGTAGCCATTTACCGGGACACACTTGGACTAGCCAAAAACATTCAGTACTTC
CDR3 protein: CASSLVAIYRDTLGLAKNIQYF

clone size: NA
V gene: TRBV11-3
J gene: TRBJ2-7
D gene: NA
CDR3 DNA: TGTGCCAGCAGCTCCGATCACTCACCCTCGGAGCAGTACTTC
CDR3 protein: CASSSDHSPSEQYF

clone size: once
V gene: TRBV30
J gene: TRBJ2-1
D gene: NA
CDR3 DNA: TGTGCCTGGATCCTCGGTACCGGGAGAGGGAATGAGCAGTTCTTC
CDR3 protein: CAWILGTGRGNEQFF

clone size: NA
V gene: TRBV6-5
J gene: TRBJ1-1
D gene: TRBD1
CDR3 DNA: TGTGCCGGCACTTTCGACAGGGGGAACACTGAAGCTTTCTTT
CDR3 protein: CAGTFDRGNTEAFF

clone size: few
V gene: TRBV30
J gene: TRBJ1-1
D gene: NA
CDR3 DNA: TGTGCCTGGAGTCAGGGGTTGAACACTGAAGCTTTCTTT
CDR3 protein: CAWSQGLNTEAFF

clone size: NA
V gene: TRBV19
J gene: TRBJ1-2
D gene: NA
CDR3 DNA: TGTGCCAGTAGCGCAGGGACAAGCTATGGCTACACCTTC
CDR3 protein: CASSAGTSYGYTF

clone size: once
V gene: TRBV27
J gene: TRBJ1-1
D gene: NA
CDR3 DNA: TGTGCCAGCAGATTATATATGAACACTGAAGCTTTCTTT
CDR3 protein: CASRLYMNTEAFF

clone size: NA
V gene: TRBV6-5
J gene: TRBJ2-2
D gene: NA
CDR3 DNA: TGTGCCAGCAGTTACAGCAGCGTGGCCGGGGAGCTGTTTTTT
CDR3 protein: CASSYSSVAGELFF

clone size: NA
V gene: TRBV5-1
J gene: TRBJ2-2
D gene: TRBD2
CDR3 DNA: TGCGCCAGCAGCCCCCCTCCCACTAGCGGGTTCACCGGGGAGCTGTTTTTT
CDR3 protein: CASSPPPTSGFTGELFF

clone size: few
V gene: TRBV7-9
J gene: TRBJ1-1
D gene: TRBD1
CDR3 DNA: TGTGCCAGCAGCTCTTACAGGGGTCAGAGCACTGAAGCTTTCTTT
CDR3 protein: CASSSYRGQSTEAFF

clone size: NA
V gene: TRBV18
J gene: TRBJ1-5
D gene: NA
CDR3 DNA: TGTGCCAGCTCACCACATTCCGATCAGCCCCAGCATTTT
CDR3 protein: CASSPHSDQPQHF

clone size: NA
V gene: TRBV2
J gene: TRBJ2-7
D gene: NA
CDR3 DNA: TGTGCCAGCGGGAGAGGGAACGAGCAGTACTTC
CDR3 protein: CASGRGNEQYF

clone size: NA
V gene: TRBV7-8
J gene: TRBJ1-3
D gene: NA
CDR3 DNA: TGTGCCAGCAGCTTAGGGGGCTTCGCCACCATATATTTT
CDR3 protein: CASSLGGFATIYF

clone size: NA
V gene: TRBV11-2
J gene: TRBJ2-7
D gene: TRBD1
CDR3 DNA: TGTGCCAGCAGCTGGAGGACAGGGGGCTACGAGCAGTACTTC
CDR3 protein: CASSWRTGGYEQYF

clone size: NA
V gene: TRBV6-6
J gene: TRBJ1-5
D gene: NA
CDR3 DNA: TGTGCCAGCACCTTTCCCGGATCCGCACGAGGGCAGCCCCAGCATTTT
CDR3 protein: CASTFPGSARGQPQHF

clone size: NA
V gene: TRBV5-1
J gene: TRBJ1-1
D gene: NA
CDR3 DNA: TGCGCCAGCAGCCTCGACAGTGTCGAAGCTTTCTTT
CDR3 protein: CASSLDSVEAFF

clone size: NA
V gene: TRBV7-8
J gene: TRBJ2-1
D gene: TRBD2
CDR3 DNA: TGTGCCAGCAGCCATCCTAGCGGGAGGCTCTACAATGAGCAGTTCTTC
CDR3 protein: CASSHPSGRLYNEQFF

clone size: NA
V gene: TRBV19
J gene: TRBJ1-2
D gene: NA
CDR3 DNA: TGTGCCAGTACCTTGGCTGGCGGCTATGGCTACACCTTC
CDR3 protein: CASTLAGGYGYTF

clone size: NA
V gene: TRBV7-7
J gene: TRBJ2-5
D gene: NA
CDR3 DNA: TGTGCTAGCAGCGGAGCGGGTACTCAAGAGACCCAGTACTTC
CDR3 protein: CASSGAGTQETQYF

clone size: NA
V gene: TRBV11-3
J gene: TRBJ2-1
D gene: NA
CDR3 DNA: TGTGCCAGCAGCTTAGATGGGAGTAATGAGCAGTTCTTC
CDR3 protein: CASSLDGSNEQFF